This T cell receptor beta chain was sequenced for a study of cytomegalovirus exposure and HLA in healthy donors. Germline-derived CDR1 and CDR2 are SGHRS and YFSETQ. Trimming took off 4 bases at V and 1 base at J, with 8 bases between the two ends. The CDR3 totals 14 residues. Libraries were prepared by immunoSEQ multiplex PCR; TCRdb keeps only in-frame clonotypes and omits some of them. The table has over 250,000 clones, 80% to 90% seen once. A word on this clone: Other nucleotide sequences in the sample specify the same CDR3.

Sequenced material: PBMCs. The sequence derives from a woman aged 18 to 35 in good health and CMV-seronegative. The chain joins TRBV5-1 to TRBJ2-2; possibly TRBD1 for D (6 bases). The CDR3 loop is CASSLGQNTGELFF. CDR3 sequence (DNA): TGCGCCAGCAGCCTGGGACAGAACACCGGGGAGCTGTTTTTT.